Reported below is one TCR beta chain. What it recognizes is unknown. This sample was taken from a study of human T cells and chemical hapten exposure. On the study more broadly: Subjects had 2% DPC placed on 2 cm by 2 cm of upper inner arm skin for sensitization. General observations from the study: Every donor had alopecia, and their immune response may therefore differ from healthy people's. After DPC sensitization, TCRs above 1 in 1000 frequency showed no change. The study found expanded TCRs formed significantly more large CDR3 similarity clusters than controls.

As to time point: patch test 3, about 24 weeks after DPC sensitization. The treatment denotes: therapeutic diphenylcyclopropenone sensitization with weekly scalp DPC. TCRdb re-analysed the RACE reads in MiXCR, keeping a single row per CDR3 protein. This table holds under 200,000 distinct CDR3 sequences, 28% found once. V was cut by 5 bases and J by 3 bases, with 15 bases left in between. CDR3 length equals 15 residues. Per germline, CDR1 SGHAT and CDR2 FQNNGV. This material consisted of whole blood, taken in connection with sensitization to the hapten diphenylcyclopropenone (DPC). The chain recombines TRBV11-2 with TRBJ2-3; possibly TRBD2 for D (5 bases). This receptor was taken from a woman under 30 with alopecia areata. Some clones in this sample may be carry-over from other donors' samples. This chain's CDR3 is CASSRSARGTDTQYF. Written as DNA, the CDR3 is TGTGCCAGCAGCCGGTCGGCCCGGGGAACAGATACGCAGTATTTT.